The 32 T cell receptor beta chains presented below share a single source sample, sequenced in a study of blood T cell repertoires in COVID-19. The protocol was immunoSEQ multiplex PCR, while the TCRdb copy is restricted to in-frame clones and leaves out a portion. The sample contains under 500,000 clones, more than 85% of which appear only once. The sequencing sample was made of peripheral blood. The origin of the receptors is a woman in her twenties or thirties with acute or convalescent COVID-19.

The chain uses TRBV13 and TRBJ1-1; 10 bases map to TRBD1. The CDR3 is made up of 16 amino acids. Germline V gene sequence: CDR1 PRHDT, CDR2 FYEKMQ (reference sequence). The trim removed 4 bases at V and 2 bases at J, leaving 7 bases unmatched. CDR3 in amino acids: CASSSRDRGSNTEAFF. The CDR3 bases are TGTGCCAGCAGCTCAAGGGACAGGGGAAGCAACACTGAAGCTTTCTTT.

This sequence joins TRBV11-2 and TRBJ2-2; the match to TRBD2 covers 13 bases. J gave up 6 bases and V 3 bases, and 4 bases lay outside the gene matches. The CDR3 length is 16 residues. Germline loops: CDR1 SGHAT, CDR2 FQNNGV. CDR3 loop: CASSFVTSGGAGELFF. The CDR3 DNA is TGTGCCAGCAGCTTCGTAACTAGCGGGGGGGCCGGGGAGCTGTTTTTT.

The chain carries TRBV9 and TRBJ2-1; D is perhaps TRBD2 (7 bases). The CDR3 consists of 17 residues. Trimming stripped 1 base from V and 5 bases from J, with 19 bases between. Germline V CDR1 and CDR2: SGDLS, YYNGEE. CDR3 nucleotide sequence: TGTGCCAGCAGCGTAAGTCTTATGGGGGAGGGGGACAATGAGCAGTTCTTC. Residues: CASSVSLMGEGDNEQFF.

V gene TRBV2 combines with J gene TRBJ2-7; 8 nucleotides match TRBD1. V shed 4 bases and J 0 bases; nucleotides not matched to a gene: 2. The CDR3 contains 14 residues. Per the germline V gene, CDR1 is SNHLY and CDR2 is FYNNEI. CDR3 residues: CASSVGQGSYEQYF. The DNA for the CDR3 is TGTGCCAGCAGTGTAGGACAGGGCTCCTACGAGCAGTACTTC.

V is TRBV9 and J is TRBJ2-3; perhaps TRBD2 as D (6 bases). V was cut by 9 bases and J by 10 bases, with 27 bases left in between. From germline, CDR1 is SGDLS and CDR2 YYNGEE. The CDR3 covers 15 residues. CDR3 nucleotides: TGTGCCAACACCAAGGCGGGATCCCGCCGTGTCCCGCAGTATTTT. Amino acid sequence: CANTKAGSRRVPQYF.

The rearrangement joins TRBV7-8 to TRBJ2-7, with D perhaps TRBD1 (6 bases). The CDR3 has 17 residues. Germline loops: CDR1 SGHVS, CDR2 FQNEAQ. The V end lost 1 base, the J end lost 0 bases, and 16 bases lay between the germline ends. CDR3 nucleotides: TGTGCCAGCAGCTTAGAGTACGGGACAACAGGCTCCTACGAGCAGTACTTC. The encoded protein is CASSLEYGTTGSYEQYF.

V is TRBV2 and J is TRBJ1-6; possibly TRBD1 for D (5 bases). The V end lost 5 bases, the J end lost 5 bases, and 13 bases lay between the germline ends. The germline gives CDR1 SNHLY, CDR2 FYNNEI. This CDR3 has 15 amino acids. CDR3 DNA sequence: TGTGCCAGCAGTAGCCAGGGTGGCAATAATTCACCCCTCCACTTT. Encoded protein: CASSSQGGNNSPLHF.

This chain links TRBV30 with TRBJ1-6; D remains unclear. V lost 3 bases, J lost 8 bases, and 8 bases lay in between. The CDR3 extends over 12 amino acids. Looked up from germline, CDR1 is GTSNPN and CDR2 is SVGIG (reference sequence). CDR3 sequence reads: CAWRGSDSPLHF. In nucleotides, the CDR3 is TGTGCCTGGAGGGGCTCTGATTCACCCCTCCACTTT.

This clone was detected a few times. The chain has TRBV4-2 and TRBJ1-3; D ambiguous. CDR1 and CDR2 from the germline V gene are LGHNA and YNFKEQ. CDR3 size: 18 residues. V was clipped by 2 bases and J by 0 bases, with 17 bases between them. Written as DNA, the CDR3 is TGTGCCAGCAGCCAATCCTTGGTCCTACTCTTCTCTGGAAACACCATATATTTT. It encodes CASSQSLVLLFSGNTIYF.

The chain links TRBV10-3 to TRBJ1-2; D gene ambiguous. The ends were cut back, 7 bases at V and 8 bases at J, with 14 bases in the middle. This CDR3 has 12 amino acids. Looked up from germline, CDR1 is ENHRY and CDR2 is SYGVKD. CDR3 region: CAINGPELGYTF. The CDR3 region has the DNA TGTGCCATCAATGGCCCCGAATTGGGCTACACCTTC.

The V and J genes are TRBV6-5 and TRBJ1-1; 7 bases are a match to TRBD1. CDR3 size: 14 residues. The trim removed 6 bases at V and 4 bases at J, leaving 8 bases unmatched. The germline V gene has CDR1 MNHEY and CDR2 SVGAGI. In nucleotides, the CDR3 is TGTGCCAGCAGCCTTACAGGGGTGTTCACTGAAGCTTTCTTT. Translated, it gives CASSLTGVFTEAFF.

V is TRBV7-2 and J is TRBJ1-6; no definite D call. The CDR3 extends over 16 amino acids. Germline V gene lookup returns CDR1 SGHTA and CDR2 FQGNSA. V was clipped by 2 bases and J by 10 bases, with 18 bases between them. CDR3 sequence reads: CASSLYVTTVGSPLHF. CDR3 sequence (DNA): TGTGCCAGCAGCTTATACGTAACTACGGTTGGGTCACCCCTCCACTTT.

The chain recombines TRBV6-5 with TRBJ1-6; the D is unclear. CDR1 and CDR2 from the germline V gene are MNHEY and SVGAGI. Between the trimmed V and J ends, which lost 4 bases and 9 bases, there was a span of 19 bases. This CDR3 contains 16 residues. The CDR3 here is CASSSGLRVLGSPLHF. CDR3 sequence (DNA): TGTGCCAGCAGTTCAGGACTCCGGGTTTTGGGTTCACCCCTCCACTTT.

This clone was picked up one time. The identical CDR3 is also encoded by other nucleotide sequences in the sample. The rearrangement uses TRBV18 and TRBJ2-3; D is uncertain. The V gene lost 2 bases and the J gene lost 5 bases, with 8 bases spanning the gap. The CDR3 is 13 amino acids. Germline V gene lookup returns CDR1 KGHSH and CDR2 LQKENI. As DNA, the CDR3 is TGTGCCAGCTCACCAGGTCTAGAAGATACGCAGTATTTT. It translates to CASSPGLEDTQYF.

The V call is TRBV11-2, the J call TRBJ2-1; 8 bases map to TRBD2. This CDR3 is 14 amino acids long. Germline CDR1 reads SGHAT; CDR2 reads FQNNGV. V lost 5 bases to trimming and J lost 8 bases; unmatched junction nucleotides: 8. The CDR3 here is CASSNGGAVDEQFF. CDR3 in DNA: TGTGCCAGCAGCAACGGGGGGGCAGTGGATGAGCAGTTCTTC.

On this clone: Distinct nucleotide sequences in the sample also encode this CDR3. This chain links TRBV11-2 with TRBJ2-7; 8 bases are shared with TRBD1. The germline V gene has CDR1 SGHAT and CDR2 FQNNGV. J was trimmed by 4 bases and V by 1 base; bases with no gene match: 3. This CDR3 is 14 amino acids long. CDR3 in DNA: TGTGCCAGCAGCTTAGGTACAGGGGGTTACGAGCAGTACTTC. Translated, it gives CASSLGTGGYEQYF.

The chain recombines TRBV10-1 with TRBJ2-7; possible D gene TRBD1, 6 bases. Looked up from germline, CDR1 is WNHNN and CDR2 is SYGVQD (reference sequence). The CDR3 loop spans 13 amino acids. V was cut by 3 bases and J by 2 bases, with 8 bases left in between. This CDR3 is CASSDRGTYEQYF. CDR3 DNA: TGCGCCAGCAGTGACAGGGGCACCTACGAGCAGTACTTC.

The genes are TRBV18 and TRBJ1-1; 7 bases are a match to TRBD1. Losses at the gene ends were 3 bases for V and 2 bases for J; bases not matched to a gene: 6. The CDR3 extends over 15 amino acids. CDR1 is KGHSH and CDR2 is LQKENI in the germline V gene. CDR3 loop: CASSPLTGDNTEAFF. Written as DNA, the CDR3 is TGTGCCAGCTCACCCCTTACAGGGGATAACACTGAAGCTTTCTTT.

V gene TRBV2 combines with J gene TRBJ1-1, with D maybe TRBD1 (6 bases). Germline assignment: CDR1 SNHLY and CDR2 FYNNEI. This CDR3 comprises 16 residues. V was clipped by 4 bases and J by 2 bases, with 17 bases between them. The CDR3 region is CASSGYGTPLNTEAFF. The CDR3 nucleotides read TGTGCCAGCAGTGGATACGGGACACCACTTAACACTGAAGCTTTCTTT.

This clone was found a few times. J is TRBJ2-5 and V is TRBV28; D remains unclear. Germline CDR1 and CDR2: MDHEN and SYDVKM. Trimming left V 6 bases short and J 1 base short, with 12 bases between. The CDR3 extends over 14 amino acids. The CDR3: CASRSFGTQETQYF. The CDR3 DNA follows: TGTGCCAGCAGATCGTTTGGCACCCAAGAGACCCAGTACTTC.

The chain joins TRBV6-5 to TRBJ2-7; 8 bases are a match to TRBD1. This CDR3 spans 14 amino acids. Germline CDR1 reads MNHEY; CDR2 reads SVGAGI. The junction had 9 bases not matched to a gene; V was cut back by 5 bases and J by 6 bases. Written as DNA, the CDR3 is TGTGCCAGCAGTCGACGGGACAGGCCTCTCGAGCAGTACTTC. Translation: CASSRRDRPLEQYF.

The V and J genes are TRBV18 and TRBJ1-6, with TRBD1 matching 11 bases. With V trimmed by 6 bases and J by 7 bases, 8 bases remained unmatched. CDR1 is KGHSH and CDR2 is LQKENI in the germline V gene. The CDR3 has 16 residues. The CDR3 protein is CASSARDRGKNSPLHF. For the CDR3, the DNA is TGTGCCAGCTCGGCTCGGGACAGGGGGAAAAATTCACCCCTCCACTTT.

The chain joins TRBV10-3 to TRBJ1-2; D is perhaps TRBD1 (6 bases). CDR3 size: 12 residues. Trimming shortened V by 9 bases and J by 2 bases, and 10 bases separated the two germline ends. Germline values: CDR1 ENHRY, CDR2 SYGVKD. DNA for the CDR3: TGTGCCATTTCGACAGGAAACTATGGCTACACCTTC. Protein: CAISTGNYGYTF.

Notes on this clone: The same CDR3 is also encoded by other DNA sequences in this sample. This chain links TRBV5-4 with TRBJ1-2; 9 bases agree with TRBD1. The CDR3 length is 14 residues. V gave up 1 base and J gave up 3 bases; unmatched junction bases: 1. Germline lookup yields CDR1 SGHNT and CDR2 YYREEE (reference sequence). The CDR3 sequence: CASSLRTGDYGYTF. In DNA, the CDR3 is TGTGCCAGCAGCTTGAGGACAGGGGACTATGGCTACACCTTC.

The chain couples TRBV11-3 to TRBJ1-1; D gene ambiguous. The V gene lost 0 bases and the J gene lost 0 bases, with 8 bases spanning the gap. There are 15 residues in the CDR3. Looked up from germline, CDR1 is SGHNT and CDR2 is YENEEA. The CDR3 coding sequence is TGTGCCAGCAGCTTAGATGGCGGGGTGAACACTGAAGCTTTCTTT. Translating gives CASSLDGGVNTEAFF.

The CDR3 nucleotides read TGTGCCAGCAGTTTTGGGCAAGCCTACGAGCAGTACTTC. Amino acid sequence: CASSFGQAYEQYF. The V gene is TRBV12-3 or TRBV12-4, the J gene TRBJ2-7; no clear D gene. The CDR3 is 13 amino acids. Trimming cost V 3 bases and J 2 bases, with 8 bases left between them.

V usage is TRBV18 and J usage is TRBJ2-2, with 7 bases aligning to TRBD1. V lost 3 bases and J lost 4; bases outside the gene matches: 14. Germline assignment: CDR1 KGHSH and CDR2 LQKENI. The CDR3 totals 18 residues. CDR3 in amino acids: CASSPYRRRTGSTGELFF. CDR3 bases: TGTGCCAGCTCACCTTACAGGCGCAGGACAGGAAGCACCGGGGAGCTGTTTTTT.

CDR3 loop: CSVEGGQRFYGYTF. The DNA for the CDR3 is TGCAGCGTTGAAGGGGGACAAAGGTTCTATGGCTACACCTTC. The V call is TRBV29-1, the J call TRBJ1-2, with a possible D match to TRBD1 (6 bases). Germline CDR1 is SQVTM and CDR2 is ANQGSEA. This CDR3 is built from 14 residues. The V end was cut by 1 base, the J end by 4 bases, with 13 bases between.

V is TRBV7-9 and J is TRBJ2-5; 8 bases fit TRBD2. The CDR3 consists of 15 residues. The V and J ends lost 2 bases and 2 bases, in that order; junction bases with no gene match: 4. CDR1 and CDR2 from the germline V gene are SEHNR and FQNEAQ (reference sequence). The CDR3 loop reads CASSLQRGIQETQYF. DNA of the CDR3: TGTGCCAGCAGCTTACAGCGGGGGATACAAGAGACCCAGTACTTC. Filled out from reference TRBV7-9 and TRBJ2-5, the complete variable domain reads DTGVSQNPRHKITKRGQNVTFRCDPISEHNRLYWYRQTLGQGPEFLTYFQNEAQLEKSRLLSDRFSAERPKGSFSTLEIQRTEQGDSAMYLCASSLQRGIQETQYFGPGTRLLVL.

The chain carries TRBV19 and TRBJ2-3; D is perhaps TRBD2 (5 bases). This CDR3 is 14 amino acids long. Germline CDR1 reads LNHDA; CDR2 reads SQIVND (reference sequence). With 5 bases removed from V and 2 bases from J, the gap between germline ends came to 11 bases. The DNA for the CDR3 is TGTGCCAGTAGTGTCCGGGGAAACACAGATACGCAGTATTTT. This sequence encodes CASSVRGNTDTQYF. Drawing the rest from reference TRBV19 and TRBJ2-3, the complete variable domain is DGGITQSPKYLFRKEGQNVTLSCEQNLNHDAMYWYRQDPGQGLRLIYYSQIVNDFQKGDIAEGYSVSREKKESFPLTVTSAQKNPTAFYLCASSVRGNTDTQYFGPGTRLTVL.

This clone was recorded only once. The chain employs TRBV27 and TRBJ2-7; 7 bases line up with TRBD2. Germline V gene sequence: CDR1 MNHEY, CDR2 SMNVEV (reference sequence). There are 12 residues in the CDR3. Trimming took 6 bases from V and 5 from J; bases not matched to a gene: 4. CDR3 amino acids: CASSPGLHEQYF. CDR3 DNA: TGTGCCAGCAGCCCGGGACTACACGAGCAGTACTTC.

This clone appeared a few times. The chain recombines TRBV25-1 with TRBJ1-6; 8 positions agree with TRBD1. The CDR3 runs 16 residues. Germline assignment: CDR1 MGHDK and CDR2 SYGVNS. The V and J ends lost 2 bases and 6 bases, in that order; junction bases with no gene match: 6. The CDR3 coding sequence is TGTGCCAGCAGTGAACGCGCAGGGGGCTTTAATTCACCCCTCCACTTT. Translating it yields CASSERAGGFNSPLHF.